This T cell receptor beta chain appears in the sequencing data of a study of CD4 T cells in relation to SARS-CoV-2 and coronaviruses. CD4+ T cells from unexposed donors were obtained before the COVID-19 pandemic (2011-2018). Isolation of CD4+ T cells took place after about eleven days in culture. This clone was recorded only once. Its antigen is currently unknown. Data came from immunoSEQ multiplex PCR; TCRdb stores just in-frame clones and leaves some out. This sample yields 20,000 to 25,000 clones, of which around three quarters are seen a single time; about 17% belongs to the top ten. Germline CDR1 is MGHDK and CDR2 is SYGVNS. CDR3 length: 16 amino acids. V lost 3 bases, J lost 6 bases, and 19 bases lay in between.

The TCR sequence derives from a human donor in good health. Sample: CD4+ T cells from PBMCs, cultured in vitro. V usage is TRBV25-1 and J usage is TRBJ2-3; D may correspond to TRBD1 or TRBD2 (7 bases each). The CDR3 region is CASSDTRGGRSDTQYF. CDR3 in DNA: TGTGCCAGCAGTGATACCAGGGGGGGCCGTTCGGATACGCAGTATTTT.